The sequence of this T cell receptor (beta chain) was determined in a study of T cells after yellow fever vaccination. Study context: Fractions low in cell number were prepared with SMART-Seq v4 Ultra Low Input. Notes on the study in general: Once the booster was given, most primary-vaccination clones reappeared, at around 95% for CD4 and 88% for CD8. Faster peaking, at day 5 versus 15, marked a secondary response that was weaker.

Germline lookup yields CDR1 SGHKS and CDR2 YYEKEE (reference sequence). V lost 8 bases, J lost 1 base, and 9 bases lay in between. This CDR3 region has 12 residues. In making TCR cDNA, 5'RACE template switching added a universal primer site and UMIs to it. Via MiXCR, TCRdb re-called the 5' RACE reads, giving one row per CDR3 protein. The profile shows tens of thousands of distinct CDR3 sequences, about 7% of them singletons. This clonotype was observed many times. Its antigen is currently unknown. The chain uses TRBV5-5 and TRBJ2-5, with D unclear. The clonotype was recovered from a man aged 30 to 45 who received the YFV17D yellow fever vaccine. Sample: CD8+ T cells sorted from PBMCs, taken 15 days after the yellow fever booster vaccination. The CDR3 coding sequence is TGTGCCAGTACAAGACTCCAAGAGACCCAGTACTTC. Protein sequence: CASTRLQETQYF.